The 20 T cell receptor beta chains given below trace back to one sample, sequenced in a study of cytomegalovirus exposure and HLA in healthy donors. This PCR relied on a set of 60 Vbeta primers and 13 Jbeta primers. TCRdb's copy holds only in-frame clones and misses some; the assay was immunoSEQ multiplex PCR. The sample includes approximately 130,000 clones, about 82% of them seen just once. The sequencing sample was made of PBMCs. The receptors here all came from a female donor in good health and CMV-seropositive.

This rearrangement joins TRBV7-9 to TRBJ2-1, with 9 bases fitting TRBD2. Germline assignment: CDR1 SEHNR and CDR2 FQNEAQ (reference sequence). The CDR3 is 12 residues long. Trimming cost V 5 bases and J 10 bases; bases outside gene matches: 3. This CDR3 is CASSLTSGEQFF. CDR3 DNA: TGTGCCAGCAGCCTTACTAGCGGGGAGCAGTTCTTC.

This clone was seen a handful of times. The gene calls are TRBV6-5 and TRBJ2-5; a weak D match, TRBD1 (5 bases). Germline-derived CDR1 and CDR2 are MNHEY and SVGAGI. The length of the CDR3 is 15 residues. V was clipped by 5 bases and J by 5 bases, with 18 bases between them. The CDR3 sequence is CASSRTLQAPETQYF. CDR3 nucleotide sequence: TGTGCCAGCAGTCGGACGTTACAGGCTCCGGAGACCCAGTACTTC.

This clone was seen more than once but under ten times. The CDR3 loop reads CAISELGVRGTEDNSPLHF. The CDR3 DNA reads TGTGCCATCAGTGAGCTCGGGGTAAGGGGGACAGAGGATAATTCACCCCTCCACTTT. V and J are TRBV10-3 and TRBJ1-6; 7 bases agree with TRBD1. This CDR3 is 19 amino acids long. From germline, CDR1 is ENHRY and CDR2 SYGVKD. V shed 2 bases and J 5 bases; nucleotides not matched to a gene: 15.

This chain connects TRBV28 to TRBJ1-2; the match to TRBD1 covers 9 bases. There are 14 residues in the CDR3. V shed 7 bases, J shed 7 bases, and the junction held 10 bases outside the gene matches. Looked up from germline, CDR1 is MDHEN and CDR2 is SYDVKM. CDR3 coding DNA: TGTGCCAGCAACGGAGGACAGGGGCGGTCTGGCTACACCTTC. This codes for CASNGGQGRSGYTF.

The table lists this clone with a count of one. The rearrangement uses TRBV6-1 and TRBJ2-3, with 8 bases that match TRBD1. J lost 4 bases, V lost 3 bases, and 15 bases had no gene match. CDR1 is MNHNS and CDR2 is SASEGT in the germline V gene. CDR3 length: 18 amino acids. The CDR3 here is CASSDPNPRTGRPDTQYF. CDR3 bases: TGTGCCAGCAGTGATCCGAACCCTAGGACAGGGCGTCCAGATACGCAGTATTTT.

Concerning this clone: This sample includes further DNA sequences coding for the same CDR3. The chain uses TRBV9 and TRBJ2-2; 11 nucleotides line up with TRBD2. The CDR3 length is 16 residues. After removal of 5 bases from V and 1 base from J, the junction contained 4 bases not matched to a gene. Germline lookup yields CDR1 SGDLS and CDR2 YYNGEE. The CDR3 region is CASSLAGGLNTGELFF. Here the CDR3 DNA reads TGTGCCAGCAGTCTAGCGGGGGGCTTGAACACCGGGGAGCTGTTTTTT.

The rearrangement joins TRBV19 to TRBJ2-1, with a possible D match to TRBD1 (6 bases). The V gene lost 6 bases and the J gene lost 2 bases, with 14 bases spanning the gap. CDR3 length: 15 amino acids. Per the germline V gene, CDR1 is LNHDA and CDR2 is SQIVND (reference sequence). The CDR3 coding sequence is TGTGCCAGTAGAAAAACAGGGAACCCCTACAATGAGCAGTTCTTC. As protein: CASRKTGNPYNEQFF. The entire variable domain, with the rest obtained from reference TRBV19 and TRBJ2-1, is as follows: DGGITQSPKYLFRKEGQNVTLSCEQNLNHDAMYWYRQDPGQGLRLIYYSQIVNDFQKGDIAEGYSVSREKKESFPLTVTSAQKNPTAFYLCASRKTGNPYNEQFFGPGTRLTVL.

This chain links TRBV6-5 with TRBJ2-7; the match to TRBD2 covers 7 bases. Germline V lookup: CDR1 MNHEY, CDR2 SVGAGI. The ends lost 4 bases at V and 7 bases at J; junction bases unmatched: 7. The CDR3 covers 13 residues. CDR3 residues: CASSLSTSREQYF. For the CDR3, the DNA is TGTGCCAGCAGTTTATCGACTAGCCGGGAGCAGTACTTC.

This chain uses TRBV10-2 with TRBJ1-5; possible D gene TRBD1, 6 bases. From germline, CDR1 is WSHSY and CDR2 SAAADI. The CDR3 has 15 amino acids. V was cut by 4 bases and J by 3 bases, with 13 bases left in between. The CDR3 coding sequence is TGCGCCAGCAGTGCGTTAGGGGGTACCAATCAGCCCCAGCATTTT. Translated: CASSALGGTNQPQHF.

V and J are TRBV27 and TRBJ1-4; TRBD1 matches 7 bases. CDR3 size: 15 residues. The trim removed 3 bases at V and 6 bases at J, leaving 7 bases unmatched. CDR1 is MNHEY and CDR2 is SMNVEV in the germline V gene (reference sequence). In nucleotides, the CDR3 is TGTGCCAGCAGTTTGGCCCGGGACAGAGATGAAAAACTGTTTTTT. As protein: CASSLARDRDEKLFF.

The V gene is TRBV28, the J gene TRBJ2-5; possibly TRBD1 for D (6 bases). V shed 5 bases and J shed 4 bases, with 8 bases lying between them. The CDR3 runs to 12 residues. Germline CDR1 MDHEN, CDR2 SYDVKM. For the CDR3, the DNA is TGTGCCAGCAGTCAGGGGCGAGAGACCCAGTACTTC. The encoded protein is CASSQGRETQYF.

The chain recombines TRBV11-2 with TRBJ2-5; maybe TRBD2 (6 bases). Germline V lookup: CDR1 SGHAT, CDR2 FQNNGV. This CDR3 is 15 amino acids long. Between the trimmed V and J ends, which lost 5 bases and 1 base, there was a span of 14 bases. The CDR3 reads CASSPRGWSQETQYF. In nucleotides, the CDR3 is TGTGCCAGCAGCCCCCGGGGGTGGAGCCAAGAGACCCAGTACTTC. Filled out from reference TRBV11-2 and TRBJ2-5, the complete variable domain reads EAGVAQSPRYKIIEKRQSVAFWCNPISGHATLYWYQQILGQGPKLLIQFQNNGVVDDSQLPKDRFSAERLKGVDSTLKIQPAKLEDSAVYLCASSPRGWSQETQYFGPGTRLLVL.

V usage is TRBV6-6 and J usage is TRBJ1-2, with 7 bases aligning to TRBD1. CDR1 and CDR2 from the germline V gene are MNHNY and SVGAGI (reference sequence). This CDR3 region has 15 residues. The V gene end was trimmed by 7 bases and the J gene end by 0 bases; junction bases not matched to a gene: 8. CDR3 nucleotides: TGTGCCAGCAAACAGGGGTCCGCGTCTAACTATGGCTACACCTTC. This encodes CASKQGSASNYGYTF.

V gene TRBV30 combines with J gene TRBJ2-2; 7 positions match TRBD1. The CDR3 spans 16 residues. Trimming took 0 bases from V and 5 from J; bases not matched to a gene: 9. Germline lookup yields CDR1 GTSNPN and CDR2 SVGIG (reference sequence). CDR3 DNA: TGTGCCTGGAGTGTACGGCAGGGGGTACGAACCGGGGAGCTGTTTTTT. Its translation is CAWSVRQGVRTGELFF.

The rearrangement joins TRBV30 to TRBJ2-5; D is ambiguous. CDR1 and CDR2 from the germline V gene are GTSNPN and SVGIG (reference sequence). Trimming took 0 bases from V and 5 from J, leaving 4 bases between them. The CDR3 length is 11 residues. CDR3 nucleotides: TGTGCCTGGAGTGTAAGCGAGACCCAGTACTTC. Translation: CAWSVSETQYF.

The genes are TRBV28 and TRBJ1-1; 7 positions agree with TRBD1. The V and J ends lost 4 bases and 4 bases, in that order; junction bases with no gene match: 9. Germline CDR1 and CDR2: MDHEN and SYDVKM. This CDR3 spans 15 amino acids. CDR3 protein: CASSSPSAGGTEAFF. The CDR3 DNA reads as TGTGCCAGCAGTTCCCCTTCTGCAGGGGGCACTGAAGCTTTCTTT.

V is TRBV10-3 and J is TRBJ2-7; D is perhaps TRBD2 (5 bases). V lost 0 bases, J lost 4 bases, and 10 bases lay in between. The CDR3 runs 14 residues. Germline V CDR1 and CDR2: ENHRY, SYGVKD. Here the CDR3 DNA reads TGTGCCATCAGTGAGTCCTGGGAGAGTTACGAGCAGTACTTC. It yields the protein CAISESWESYEQYF.

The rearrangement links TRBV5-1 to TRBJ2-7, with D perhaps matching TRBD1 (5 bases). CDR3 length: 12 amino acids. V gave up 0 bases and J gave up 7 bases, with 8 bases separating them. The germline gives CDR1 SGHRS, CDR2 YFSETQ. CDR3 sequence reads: CASSLGPGEQYF. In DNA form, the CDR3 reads TGCGCCAGCAGCTTGGGACCAGGGGAGCAGTACTTC.

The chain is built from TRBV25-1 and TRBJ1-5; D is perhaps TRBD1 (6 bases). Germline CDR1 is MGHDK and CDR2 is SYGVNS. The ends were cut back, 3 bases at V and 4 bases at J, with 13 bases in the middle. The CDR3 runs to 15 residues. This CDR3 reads CASSERGTHNQPQHF. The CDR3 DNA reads TGTGCCAGCAGTGAGCGAGGGACACATAATCAGCCCCAGCATTTT.

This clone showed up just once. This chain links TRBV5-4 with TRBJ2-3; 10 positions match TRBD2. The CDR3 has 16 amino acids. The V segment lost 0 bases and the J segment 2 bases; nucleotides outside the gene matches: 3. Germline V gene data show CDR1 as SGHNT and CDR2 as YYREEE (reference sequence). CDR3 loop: CASSLASGSATDTQYF. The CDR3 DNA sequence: TGTGCCAGCAGCTTGGCTAGCGGGAGTGCCACAGATACGCAGTATTTT.